This TCR beta chain came from a study of blood T cells in healthy people across ages. Study-wide findings and caveats: Higher naive T cell percentage went strongly together with higher TCR beta diversity. A roughly linear fall in TCR beta diversity per million T cells was seen with increasing age.

The CDR3 runs to 17 residues. Trimming removed 3 bases from V and 2 bases from J, with 20 bases in between. Looked up from germline, CDR1 is SGDLS and CDR2 is YYNGEE. A J-beta primer mix and a sample-barcoded 5' primer were used in a second PCR of roughly 6 to 12 cycles. TCRdb processed the 5' RACE reads anew with MiXCR; each CDR3 protein has one entry. The sample includes about 680,000 distinct CDR3 sequences, 49% of them seen just once. With respect to this clonotype: Its cognate antigen is unknown.

Isolated per sample were at least 6.5 million PBMCs. Samples each yielded at least 6 micrograms of total RNA. The sample was blood. The chain links TRBV9 to TRBJ1-2; TRBD1 is a possible D gene (5 bases). The TCR comes from a woman aged 55-69 years in good health. CDR3 loop: CASSAPPPGTENYGYTF. The CDR3 DNA reads TGTGCCAGCAGCGCTCCTCCTCCCGGGACGGAAAACTATGGCTACACCTTC.